This T cell receptor (beta chain) was profiled in a study of cytomegalovirus exposure and HLA in healthy donors. Study-level findings and limits: It was reportedly the case that the classifier diagnosed cytomegalovirus status with high specificity and sensitivity. Some TCR beta chains (around 160 of them) were listed as cytomegalovirus-associated. Subsequent analysis found a tendency for first-cohort TCR clusters to co-occur within the 90 to 150 validation repertoires.

Profiling relied on immunoSEQ multiplex PCR, and the TCRdb table lists in-frame clones only, not all of them. The sample lists about 240,000 clones, approximately 84% seen once, with 1% to 1.5% in the top ten. As to this clone: Its antigen is unidentified.

This clonotype originated in a woman aged 30 to 39 in good health and CMV-seropositive. Sequenced sample: PBMCs.

The DNA for the CDR3 is TGTGCCAGCAGTCTCACAGGGACGAACACCGGGGAGCTGTTTTTT. Residues: CASSLTGTNTGELFF. V is TRBV27 and J is TRBJ2-2; D might be TRBD1 (6 bases). The CDR3 runs 15 residues. The V end was cut by 5 bases, the J end by 0 bases, with 10 bases between. Germline values: CDR1 MNHEY, CDR2 SMNVEV (reference sequence).